The rows below give T cell receptor beta chains drawn from one sample of a study of control samples from healthy donors and cancer patients. Only in-frame clones appear in the TCRdb table, and some are missing; sequencing was by immunoSEQ multiplex PCR. The sample contains some 130,000 clones, around nine tenths of which appear only once. The sequenced material came from blood. All receptors come from a man aged 40-49 years in good health. Each CDR3 is given with its conserved first and last residue. Each record gives: CDR3 DNA, CDR3 protein, V gene, D gene, clone size, J gene. D genes are given only for firm matches. Clone size is stated in some rows and not others, as once, few, many or a class when expanded.

cdr3_nt: TGTGCCCAAGGGAGACAGGGGCAATACACCTTC
cdr3_aa: CAQGRQGQYTF
v_call: TRBV19
d_call: TRBD1
clone_size: -
j_call: TRBJ1-2

cdr3_nt: TGCGCCAGCCACTACACGAATGAGCAGTTCTTC
cdr3_aa: CASHYTNEQFF
v_call: TRBV5-1
d_call: -
clone_size: once
j_call: TRBJ2-1

cdr3_nt: TGTGCCAGCAGCGTAGCCGTGCGGGGGGGAGAAGAGACCCAGTACTTC
cdr3_aa: CASSVAVRGGEETQYF
v_call: TRBV9
d_call: TRBD2
clone_size: -
j_call: TRBJ2-5

cdr3_nt: TGTGCCAGCAGCGCGGGGAGAAGCGAGCAGTTCTTC
cdr3_aa: CASSAGRSEQFF
v_call: TRBV11-3
d_call: -
clone_size: -
j_call: TRBJ2-1

cdr3_nt: TGTGCCAGCAGCTTAGGCGGCCCGAACACCGGGGAGCTGTTTTTT
cdr3_aa: CASSLGGPNTGELFF
v_call: TRBV7-8
d_call: -
clone_size: -
j_call: TRBJ2-2

cdr3_nt: TGTGCCAGCCGTAGAGGCTCTGGGGCCAACGTCCTGACTTTC
cdr3_aa: CASRRGSGANVLTF
v_call: TRBV27
d_call: -
clone_size: -
j_call: TRBJ2-6

cdr3_nt: TGTGCCAGCAGTCCGCGGCGGACAGGGATCTACGAGCAGTACTTC
cdr3_aa: CASSPRRTGIYEQYF
v_call: TRBV28
d_call: TRBD1
clone_size: -
j_call: TRBJ2-7

cdr3_nt: TGCGCCACCTCGGACGGACTAGCCTACGAGCAGTACTTC
cdr3_aa: CATSDGLAYEQYF
v_call: TRBV10-2
d_call: TRBD2
clone_size: -
j_call: TRBJ2-7

cdr3_nt: TGTGCCAGCAGCTGGGGCAGGGGGAGCGTGAACACTGAAGCTTTCTTT
cdr3_aa: CASSWGRGSVNTEAFF
v_call: TRBV5-4
d_call: TRBD1
clone_size: -
j_call: TRBJ1-1

cdr3_nt: TGTGCCAGCAGTGAAGGAGACAGGGGCTATGGCTACACCTTC
cdr3_aa: CASSEGDRGYGYTF
v_call: TRBV6-1
d_call: TRBD1
clone_size: -
j_call: TRBJ1-2

cdr3_nt: TGTGCCAGCAGTTTGGAAGGGCTGACGAACACTGAAGCTTTCTTT
cdr3_aa: CASSLEGLTNTEAFF
v_call: TRBV5-5
d_call: -
clone_size: -
j_call: TRBJ1-1

cdr3_nt: TGTGCCAGCTCACCACTCGCAGGCGGGGGGGCCTATGAGCAGTTCTTC
cdr3_aa: CASSPLAGGGAYEQFF
v_call: TRBV18
d_call: TRBD2
clone_size: -
j_call: TRBJ2-1

cdr3_nt: TGTGCCAGCAGCCGCGGGACCCCCAGCACTGAAGCTTTCTTT
cdr3_aa: CASSRGTPSTEAFF
v_call: TRBV14
d_call: -
clone_size: -
j_call: TRBJ1-1

cdr3_nt: TGTGCCATCAGTGAGTCCCATCGACTAGCGGGGGGTCGAGGGGAGACCCAGTACTTC
cdr3_aa: CAISESHRLAGGRGETQYF
v_call: TRBV10-3
d_call: TRBD2
clone_size: -
j_call: TRBJ2-5

cdr3_nt: TGTGCCAGCACCAAGGGGGGGGTGGGAGAGACCCAGTACTTC
cdr3_aa: CASTKGGVGETQYF
v_call: TRBV6-6
d_call: -
clone_size: -
j_call: TRBJ2-5

cdr3_nt: TGTGCCAGCAATCCAGGGGTTTCCTACAATGAGCAGTTCTTC
cdr3_aa: CASNPGVSYNEQFF
v_call: TRBV6-6
d_call: -
clone_size: -
j_call: TRBJ2-1

cdr3_nt: TGTGCCAGCAGTGACAGGGGAAGCTCCTACAATGAGCAGTTCTTC
cdr3_aa: CASSDRGSSYNEQFF
v_call: TRBV6-6
d_call: TRBD1
clone_size: -
j_call: TRBJ2-1

cdr3_nt: TGTGCCAGCAGTGATCACGACAGGCGCACCGGGGAGCTGTTTTTT
cdr3_aa: CASSDHDRRTGELFF
v_call: TRBV25-1
d_call: -
clone_size: once
j_call: TRBJ2-2

cdr3_nt: TGTGCCAGCAGGAACAGGGGAGCTAATGAAAAACTGTTTTTT
cdr3_aa: CASRNRGANEKLFF
v_call: TRBV27
d_call: TRBD1
clone_size: -
j_call: TRBJ1-4

cdr3_nt: TGTGCCAGCAGCTTGTTCAAGGGAACCATATATTTT
cdr3_aa: CASSLFKGTIYF
v_call: TRBV5-6
d_call: -
clone_size: -
j_call: TRBJ1-3

cdr3_nt: TGTGCCAGCAGTTTCCCCACGGCATCTAGCACAGATACGCAGTATTTT
cdr3_aa: CASSFPTASSTDTQYF
v_call: TRBV28
d_call: -
clone_size: -
j_call: TRBJ2-3

cdr3_nt: TGTGCCACCAGCGCTAGAAACACGCCGGGACAGGGGTTATATGGGGATCAGCCCCAGCATTTT
cdr3_aa: CATSARNTPGQGLYGDQPQHF
v_call: TRBV15
d_call: TRBD1
clone_size: -
j_call: TRBJ1-5

cdr3_nt: TGTGCCAGTAGTCCCATTCAGAAAACCACAGATACGCAGTATTTT
cdr3_aa: CASSPIQKTTDTQYF
v_call: TRBV19
d_call: -
clone_size: -
j_call: TRBJ2-3

cdr3_nt: TGTGCCACCAGTGATGCTGGACAGGGGGCTGCCGGGGAGCTGTTTTTT
cdr3_aa: CATSDAGQGAAGELFF
v_call: TRBV24-1
d_call: TRBD1
clone_size: -
j_call: TRBJ2-2

cdr3_nt: TGTGCCAGCAGCCCCGACAGGGGTGGAGAGCAGTACTTC
cdr3_aa: CASSPDRGGEQYF
v_call: TRBV5-5
d_call: TRBD1
clone_size: -
j_call: TRBJ2-7

cdr3_nt: TGTGCCAGCAGGTCAACAGGCCTCTTTGATGGCTACACCTTC
cdr3_aa: CASRSTGLFDGYTF
v_call: TRBV7-9
d_call: -
clone_size: -
j_call: TRBJ1-2

cdr3_nt: TGTGCCAGCAGCTCCCAACTAGCGGGGATCCCCGGGGAGCTGTTTTTT
cdr3_aa: CASSSQLAGIPGELFF
v_call: TRBV9
d_call: TRBD2
clone_size: -
j_call: TRBJ2-2

cdr3_nt: TGTGCCAGCAACAAGTCCCCTAATGAAAAACTGTTTTTT
cdr3_aa: CASNKSPNEKLFF
v_call: TRBV6-5
d_call: -
clone_size: -
j_call: TRBJ1-4

cdr3_nt: TGTGCCAGCGAAGTGGGGGGATCCTACAATGAGCAGTTCTTC
cdr3_aa: CASEVGGSYNEQFF
v_call: TRBV5-4
d_call: -
clone_size: -
j_call: TRBJ2-1

cdr3_nt: TGTGCCAGCAGCTTAAACCCCCCTTTCTCTGGAAACACCATATATTTT
cdr3_aa: CASSLNPPFSGNTIYF
v_call: TRBV7-3
d_call: -
clone_size: -
j_call: TRBJ1-3

cdr3_nt: TGTGCCAGCAGCCAACGCTCGGGGACCTATCAGCCCCAGCATTTT
cdr3_aa: CASSQRSGTYQPQHF
v_call: TRBV16
d_call: -
clone_size: -
j_call: TRBJ1-5

cdr3_nt: TGTGCCAGTAGTTCCAACGCAGGGGCAGGAGCACCCCTCCACTTT
cdr3_aa: CASSSNAGAGAPLHF
v_call: TRBV19
d_call: -
clone_size: -
j_call: TRBJ1-6

cdr3_nt: TGCGCCAGCAGCCACAGGACGAGCTCCTACAATGAGCAGTTCTTC
cdr3_aa: CASSHRTSSYNEQFF
v_call: TRBV4-1
d_call: -
clone_size: -
j_call: TRBJ2-1

cdr3_nt: TGTGCCAGCAGCCAAGGGGGGGTTTGGCAGTTCTTC
cdr3_aa: CASSQGGVWQFF
v_call: TRBV3-1/TRBV3-2
d_call: -
clone_size: -
j_call: TRBJ2-1

cdr3_nt: TGTGCCAGCAGCTTGGGGGCGACAGTTGGTCAGCCCCAGCATTTT
cdr3_aa: CASSLGATVGQPQHF
v_call: TRBV5-8
d_call: -
clone_size: -
j_call: TRBJ1-5

cdr3_nt: TGTGCCAGTAGTACAGGGGTGCCCTCCTACGAGCAGTACTTC
cdr3_aa: CASSTGVPSYEQYF
v_call: TRBV19
d_call: -
clone_size: -
j_call: TRBJ2-7

cdr3_nt: TGTGCCAGCAGGCGTGACTACAATGAGCAGTTCTTC
cdr3_aa: CASRRDYNEQFF
v_call: TRBV2
d_call: -
clone_size: -
j_call: TRBJ2-1

cdr3_nt: TGTGCCAGCAGTTTAAGGACCGGGACGGTGAATACAGATACGCAGTATTTT
cdr3_aa: CASSLRTGTVNTDTQYF
v_call: TRBV27
d_call: -
clone_size: -
j_call: TRBJ2-3

cdr3_nt: TGTGCCAGCAGCCGACAGGCTGCCGGGGCCAACGTCCTGACTTTC
cdr3_aa: CASSRQAAGANVLTF
v_call: TRBV3-1/TRBV3-2
d_call: -
clone_size: once
j_call: TRBJ2-6

cdr3_nt: TGTGCCAGCAGTGAAGGCTCCGGACAGGCTAGCGCTGAAGCTTTCTTT
cdr3_aa: CASSEGSGQASAEAFF
v_call: TRBV6-1
d_call: TRBD1
clone_size: -
j_call: TRBJ1-1

cdr3_nt: TGTGCCTGGAGTGTAATGAGGGCAGGGGCCAAAAACATTCAGTACTTC
cdr3_aa: CAWSVMRAGAKNIQYF
v_call: TRBV30
d_call: -
clone_size: few
j_call: TRBJ2-4

cdr3_nt: TGTGCCAGCAGCGTGGAAGGGGGCCGGGGGGGCCGGAATGAGCAGTTCTTC
cdr3_aa: CASSVEGGRGGRNEQFF
v_call: TRBV4-2
d_call: -
clone_size: -
j_call: TRBJ2-1